The 23 T cell receptor beta chains in this list originate from one sample, sequenced in a study of control samples from healthy donors and cancer patients. Data came from immunoSEQ multiplex PCR; TCRdb stores just in-frame clones and leaves some out. Seen here are about 160,000 clones, 92% observed once, and the top ten hold 0.68%. Source material: blood. The receptors were sampled from a woman aged 25 to 39 in good health.

The rearrangement uses TRBV7-9 and TRBJ2-6; no clear D. Germline V CDR1 and CDR2: SEHNR, FQNEAQ (reference sequence). The CDR3 is made up of 15 amino acids. With 1 base removed from V and 7 bases from J, the gap between germline ends came to 11 bases. The CDR3 sequence: CASSLGAIEANVLTF. CDR3 bases: TGTGCCAGCAGCTTAGGGGCCATTGAAGCCAACGTCCTGACTTTC.

This rearrangement joins TRBV28 to TRBJ2-1; 8 nucleotides line up with TRBD1. The V segment lost 4 bases and the J segment 3 bases; nucleotides outside the gene matches: 5. The germline CDR1 and CDR2 sequences are MDHEN and SYDVKM. The CDR3 runs 15 residues. CDR3 loop: CASSSDRGYYNEQFF. As DNA, the CDR3 is TGTGCCAGCAGTTCAGACAGGGGTTACTACAATGAGCAGTTCTTC.

The chain recombines TRBV6-2 or TRBV6-3 with TRBJ2-1; 11 bases match TRBD2. Germline trimming cut 4 bases from V and 7 bases from J; bases unmatched to any gene: 3. CDR1 and CDR2 from the germline V gene are MNHEY and SVGEGT. The CDR3 totals 14 residues. CDR3 residues: CASSLAGGGNEQFF. The CDR3 nucleotides read TGTGCCAGCAGTTTAGCGGGAGGGGGAAATGAGCAGTTCTTC.

V gene TRBV28 combines with J gene TRBJ2-1, with 12 nucleotides matching TRBD1. Germline CDR1 reads MDHEN; CDR2 reads SYDVKM. The CDR3 sequence is 18 residues long. V shed 3 bases, J shed 8 bases, and the junction held 14 bases outside the gene matches. CDR3 sequence reads: CASSLGTGGLFERDEQFF. For the CDR3, the DNA is TGTGCCAGCAGTTTGGGGACAGGGGGCTTATTTGAGAGGGATGAGCAGTTCTTC.

This chain joins TRBV28 and TRBJ2-7; 10 bases agree with TRBD1. Trimming at V came to 3 bases and at J to 5 bases, leaving 10 bases not matched to a gene. CDR1 and CDR2 from the germline V gene are MDHEN and SYDVKM. This CDR3 has 16 residues. The CDR3 here is CASSFYGDRGSHEQYF. CDR3 nucleotide sequence: TGTGCCAGCAGTTTCTACGGGGACAGGGGATCCCACGAGCAGTACTTC.

This clone was seen a single time. V and J are TRBV5-1 and TRBJ2-1; TRBD1 or TRBD2 may be the D gene (5 bases each). The germline CDR1 and CDR2 sequences are SGHRS and YFSETQ. The CDR3 loop spans 13 amino acids. V lost 0 bases to trimming and J lost 9 bases, with 10 bases between them. This chain's CDR3 is CASSLEGSLEQFF. DNA for the CDR3: TGCGCCAGCAGCTTGGAGGGGAGCCTTGAGCAGTTCTTC.

V is TRBV2 and J is TRBJ2-1, with 13 nucleotides matching TRBD2. CDR3 length: 15 residues. Germline lookup yields CDR1 SNHLY and CDR2 FYNNEI. Trimming removed 6 bases from V and 4 bases from J; junction bases left unmatched: 3. The CDR3 loop reads CASRETSGRYNEQFF. CDR3 DNA: TGTGCCAGCAGGGAGACTAGCGGGAGGTACAATGAGCAGTTCTTC.

The sample holds one count of this clone. The rearrangement uses TRBV2 and TRBJ2-3; D ambiguous. Trimming shortened V by 8 bases and J by 3 bases, and 9 bases separated the two germline ends. CDR1 SNHLY and CDR2 FYNNEI come from the germline V gene. This CDR3 has 12 amino acids. The CDR3 DNA is TGTGCCAGCGGTAGGGTTACAGATACGCAGTATTTT. This sequence encodes CASGRVTDTQYF.

The rearrangement joins TRBV7-9 to TRBJ2-7; D might be TRBD2 (5 bases). Trimming pared 5 bases from V and 5 bases from J, leaving 16 bases between. The CDR3 contains 14 residues. CDR1 is SEHNR and CDR2 is FQNEAQ in the germline V gene (reference sequence). In nucleotides, the CDR3 is TGTGCCAGCAGCCCAGCGGCCCGTCCAGACGAGCAGTACTTC. As protein: CASSPAARPDEQYF.

The J gene is TRBJ1-2, the V gene TRBV9; TRBD1 agrees at 7 bases. The CDR3 covers 13 residues. The V segment lost 3 bases and the J segment 8 bases; nucleotides outside the gene matches: 7. The germline gives CDR1 SGDLS, CDR2 YYNGEE. DNA for the CDR3: TGTGCCAGCAGCGGCCAGGGGGATGGGGGCTACACCTTC. Protein product: CASSGQGDGGYTF.

This chain connects TRBV18 to TRBJ1-1; 9 bases align to TRBD1. Unmatched junction bases numbered 8, after V lost 3 bases and J lost 6 bases. The CDR3 runs to 15 residues. CDR1 and CDR2 (germline): KGHSH, LQKENI. The DNA for the CDR3 is TGTGCCAGCTCACCTTCGACAGGGGGGTTATCTGAAGCTTTCTTT. Its protein is CASSPSTGGLSEAFF.

The genes are TRBV5-6 and TRBJ1-4, with TRBD1 matching over 7 bases. The CDR3 has 15 amino acids. The trim removed 2 bases at V and 5 bases at J, leaving 6 bases unmatched. CDR1 and CDR2 from the germline V gene are SGHDT and YYEEEE. CDR3: CASSLGQVKNEKLFF. As DNA, the CDR3 is TGTGCCAGCAGCTTAGGACAGGTGAAGAATGAAAAACTGTTTTTT. The full variable domain, with the rest looked up from reference TRBV5-6 and TRBJ1-4, is DAGVTQSPTHLIKTRGQQVTLRCSPKSGHDTVSWYQQALGQGPQFIFQYYEEEERQRGNFPDRFSGHQFPNYSSELNVNALLLGDSALYLCASSLGQVKNEKLFFGSGTQLSVL.

The J gene is TRBJ1-1, the V gene TRBV19; tentative D call: TRBD1 (5 bases). The germline gives CDR1 LNHDA, CDR2 SQIVND (reference sequence). V was trimmed by 9 bases and J by 8 bases, leaving 16 bases between them. This CDR3 comprises 12 residues. CDR3 region: CARPWGGREAFF. The CDR3 region has the DNA TGTGCCAGACCCTGGGGGGGGAGGGAAGCTTTCTTT.

The V call is TRBV19, the J call TRBJ2-3, with 11 bases identical to TRBD2. Germline-derived CDR1 and CDR2 are LNHDA and SQIVND (reference sequence). This CDR3 is built from 17 residues. V lost 3 bases and J lost 6; bases outside the gene matches: 11. This CDR3 reads CASSMETSGSLFDTQYF. As DNA, the CDR3 is TGTGCCAGTAGTATGGAAACTAGCGGGAGCCTCTTCGATACGCAGTATTTT.

This chain connects TRBV19 to TRBJ1-1; D is unresolved. CDR1 LNHDA and CDR2 SQIVND come from the germline V gene (reference sequence). V was pared by 5 bases and J by 4 bases, with 14 bases between. This CDR3 contains 14 residues. CDR3 sequence reads: CASSSGFRSTEAFF. The CDR3 DNA reads as TGTGCCAGTAGTTCCGGTTTTCGGAGCACTGAAGCTTTCTTT.

The rearrangement uses TRBV28 and TRBJ2-5; D might be TRBD1 or TRBD2, each matching 6 bases. Germline V gene lookup returns CDR1 MDHEN and CDR2 SYDVKM. This CDR3 has 13 residues. Trimming cost V 10 bases and J 4 bases, with 16 bases left between them. The CDR3 DNA is TGTGCCACCAGACAAGGGGGGTTAGAGACCCAGTACTTC. It codes for CATRQGGLETQYF.

The chain employs TRBV6-1 and TRBJ2-5; TRBD1 matches 10 bases. CDR3 length equals 18 residues. With V trimmed by 2 bases and J by 3 bases, 12 bases remained unmatched. The germline gives CDR1 MNHNS, CDR2 SASEGT. The CDR3 sequence: CASSEILGGQGRKETQYF. In nucleotides, the CDR3 is TGTGCCAGCAGTGAAATCTTGGGGGGACAGGGGAGAAAAGAGACCCAGTACTTC.

V is TRBV5-1 and J is TRBJ1-1; 9 nucleotides agree with TRBD1. CDR1 and CDR2 from the germline V gene are SGHRS and YFSETQ. V was clipped by 0 bases and J by 5 bases; unmatched bases: 2. The CDR3 covers 14 residues. The CDR3 DNA follows: TGCGCCAGCAGCTTGGATGGACAGGGGACTGAAGCTTTCTTT. Translating gives CASSLDGQGTEAFF.

The chain has TRBV27 and TRBJ2-2; 7 positions match TRBD1. The trim removed 3 bases at V and 1 base at J, leaving 5 bases unmatched. There are 16 residues in the CDR3. The germline CDR1 and CDR2 sequences are MNHEY and SMNVEV (reference sequence). The CDR3 DNA reads TGTGCCAGCAGTTTCCTGGACAGGCTGAACACCGGGGAGCTGTTTTTT. Protein sequence: CASSFLDRLNTGELFF.

The chain uses TRBV6-5 and TRBJ1-2; TRBD1 matches 7 bases. With 6 bases clipped from V and 7 bases from J, the junction kept 11 bases outside the gene matches. This CDR3 spans 14 amino acids. Per the germline V gene, CDR1 is MNHEY and CDR2 is SVGAGI. The CDR3 loop reads CASSPLKGALGYTF. CDR3 nucleotides: TGTGCCAGCAGCCCCCTAAAGGGGGCGCTTGGCTACACCTTC.

The J gene is TRBJ1-1, the V gene TRBV27, with 8 bases identical to TRBD1. The J segment lost 1 base and the V segment lost 2 bases, leaving 6 bases of the junction unmatched. The CDR3 sequence is 16 residues long. Germline V gene sequence: CDR1 MNHEY, CDR2 SMNVEV (reference sequence). CDR3 in amino acids: CASSLRTGRRNTEAFF. The CDR3 coding sequence is TGTGCCAGCAGTTTAAGGACAGGGAGGAGGAACACTGAAGCTTTCTTT.

The CDR3 region has the DNA TGTGCCAGCAGCCGAATGGGGGAGGTAGGAGAGACCCAGTACTTC. It codes for CASSRMGEVGETQYF. The rearrangement uses TRBV6-5 and TRBJ2-5; D possibly corresponds to TRBD2 (6 bases). CDR3 length equals 15 residues. The germline V gene has CDR1 MNHEY and CDR2 SVGAGI. Between the trimmed V and J ends, which lost 6 bases and 4 bases, there was a span of 18 bases.

The chain employs TRBV5-1 and TRBJ2-6; maybe TRBD1 (5 bases). Germline values: CDR1 SGHRS, CDR2 YFSETQ. CDR3 length equals 18 residues. V lost 2 bases and J 2 bases, leaving 17 bases between the germline ends. The CDR3 DNA reads as TGCGCCAGCAGCTTCTTGGGGTACACAGGAACTGGGGCCAACGTCCTGACTTTC. It translates to CASSFLGYTGTGANVLTF.